Listed below are T cell receptor beta chains from one sample, sequenced in a study of T-cell reconstitution after alpha-beta-depleted transplantation in children. MiXCR was run by TCRdb on the PCR reads, yielding one entry per CDR3 protein. The sample lists approximately 640,000 distinct CDR3 sequences; roughly 15% were seen once. The sequencing used PBMCs from the stem cell graft donor, collected from the stem cell graft. The receptors originated from a human donor who donated a stem cell graft to a child with acute myeloid leukemia. The CDR3 runs from the conserved cysteine through the conserved F or W. Each record gives: V gene, D gene, clone size, J gene, CDR3 DNA, CDR3 protein. The D gene is left open where the match is weak. Part of the rows lack a size; the others show once, few, many or a class for expanded clones.

>TRBV11-2|TRBD1|few|TRBJ1-1
TGTGCCAGCAGCTTAGGCACAGGGGAAGGCACTGAAGCTTTCTTT
CASSLGTGEGTEAFF
>TRBV7-8|TRBD2|few|TRBJ2-7
TGTGCCAGCAGCATCGCCGCTAGCGGGGGCTACGAGCAGTACTTC
CASSIAASGGYEQYF
>TRBV20-1|-|many|TRBJ1-2
TGCAGTGCTAGACGGACGGACTATGGCTACACCTTC
CSARRTDYGYTF
>TRBV5-1|-|few|TRBJ1-1
TGCGCCAGCAGCTTGGCGGGGCGGTTCACTGAAGCTTTCTTT
CASSLAGRFTEAFF
>TRBV5-1|TRBD1|many|TRBJ1-2
TGCGCCAGCAGCAACACAGGGGGCATGGGCTACACCTTC
CASSNTGGMGYTF
>TRBV12-3/TRBV12-4|TRBD1|many|TRBJ1-5
TGTGCCAGCAGTTGGACAGGCCTCAATCAGCCCCAGCATTTT
CASSWTGLNQPQHF
>TRBV5-1|TRBD1|few|TRBJ1-1
TGCGCCAGCAGCCCTGGGACAGGGTGGAACACTGAAGCTTTCTTT
CASSPGTGWNTEAFF
>TRBV12-3/TRBV12-4|-|-|TRBJ2-4
TGTGCCAGCAGCTTAGCCGGGAGCAAAAACATTCAGTACTTC
CASSLAGSKNIQYF
>TRBV20-1|TRBD1|many|TRBJ1-6
TGCAGTGCTAGCCCGGGACAGGGGTTTAATTCACCCCTCCACTTT
CSASPGQGFNSPLHF
>TRBV6-1|-|many|TRBJ1-1
TGTGCCAGCAGCAACGGGCGGGAGGGGACTGAAGCTTTCTTT
CASSNGREGTEAFF
>TRBV5-1|-|many|TRBJ1-1
TGCGCCAGCAGCTTAAGAGGGCCCGGGACCTACGCTTTCTTT
CASSLRGPGTYAFF
>TRBV6-2/TRBV6-3|-|-|TRBJ2-7
TGTGCCAGCAGTTCCCCGACAGGAATTTCCTACGAGCAGTACTTC
CASSSPTGISYEQYF
>TRBV5-1|TRBD2|few|TRBJ2-1
TGCGCCAGCAGCTTGAACGGGGGGGATGAGCAGTTCTTC
CASSLNGGDEQFF
>TRBV20-1|TRBD1|-|TRBJ1-3
TGCAGTGCTGCACAGGGGGCTATGGGTGGAAACACCATATATTTT
CSAAQGAMGGNTIYF
>TRBV7-2|TRBD2|-|TRBJ2-2
TGTGCCAGCAGCCGTTCCGGGGGGTTCAACACCGGGGAGCTGTTTTTT
CASSRSGGFNTGELFF
>TRBV7-2|-|many|TRBJ1-5
TGTGCCAGCAGCTTACAGCAGGGGCGCAATCAGCCCCAGCATTTT
CASSLQQGRNQPQHF
>TRBV7-2|TRBD1|few|TRBJ2-2
TGTGCCAGCAGCTTCGACAGGGATGACACCGGGGAGCTGTTTTTT
CASSFDRDDTGELFF
>TRBV5-5|TRBD1|many|TRBJ2-2
TGTGCCAGCAGCTGGACCGGGACAGCGAACACCGGGGAGCTGTTTTTT
CASSWTGTANTGELFF
>TRBV5-5|TRBD1|-|TRBJ2-2
TGTGCCAGCAGACCTACGACAGGGAGTCGCCCCGGGGAGCTGTTTTTT
CASRPTTGSRPGELFF
>TRBV12-3/TRBV12-4|-|once|TRBJ2-1
TGTGCCAGCAGTTTTGGTGGGGCGCGACATGAGCAGTTCTTC
CASSFGGARHEQFF
>TRBV20-1|TRBD1|-|TRBJ2-1
TGCAGTCCGGACAGGATGACTTACAATGAGCAGTTCTTC
CSPDRMTYNEQFF
>TRBV20-1|-|many|TRBJ2-2
TGCAGTGCCTTACCCGGCCAGCTGAACACCGGGGAGCTGTTTTTT
CSALPGQLNTGELFF
>TRBV20-1|-|many|TRBJ1-5
TGCAGTGCCCCGGTGGGGGGACGGGGCAATCAGCCCCAGCATTTT
CSAPVGGRGNQPQHF
>TRBV29-1|TRBD1|few|TRBJ2-3
TGCAGCCAACGGACAGGTTCTATCACAGATACGCAGTATTTT
CSQRTGSITDTQYF
>TRBV4-3|TRBD1|-|TRBJ2-6
TGCGCCAGCAGCCAAGAGGCGGGGACAGGGTCCGGGGCCAACGTCCTGACTTTC
CASSQEAGTGSGANVLTF
>TRBV7-2|-|-|TRBJ2-5
TGTGCCAGCAGCTTATGGGGGGCGGAGACCCAGTACTTC
CASSLWGAETQYF
>TRBV7-2|-|many|TRBJ2-1
TGTGCCAGCAGCTTAAATCGGAGGACAGTGGACAATGAGCAGTTCTTC
CASSLNRRTVDNEQFF
>TRBV28|-|-|TRBJ2-5
TGTGCCAGCAGTTCGAAGTTGGGGGTCCAAGAGACCCAGTACTTC
CASSSKLGVQETQYF
>TRBV7-3|-|many|TRBJ2-2
TGTGCCAGCAGCTTAACGGCAGGCCTCTACGCGAACACCGGGGAGCTGTTTTTT
CASSLTAGLYANTGELFF
>TRBV7-9|TRBD1|few|TRBJ2-1
TGTGCCAGCAGCTTAAAGTCCTCGGGACAGGGGAGCGAGCAGTTCTTC
CASSLKSSGQGSEQFF
>TRBV20-1|-|-|TRBJ2-1
TGCAGTGCTAGGGGGGCGCTGATTTACAATGAGCAGTTCTTC
CSARGALIYNEQFF
>TRBV7-2|TRBD1|-|TRBJ1-1
TGTGCCAGCAGCACCACGGACAGGGTTCTGAACACTGAAGCTTTCTTT
CASSTTDRVLNTEAFF
>TRBV5-1|-|-|TRBJ1-1
TGCGCCAGCAGCGGGGAGGCGACTGAAGCTTTCTTT
CASSGEATEAFF
>TRBV20-1|-|many|TRBJ2-1
TGCAGTGCTAGAGATGGCGCGGGGTCGGGGAATGAGCAGTTCTTC
CSARDGAGSGNEQFF
>TRBV13|TRBD1|-|TRBJ1-4
TGTGCCAGCAGCTTAGGTCGACAGGGAACCGATGAAAAACTGTTTTTT
CASSLGRQGTDEKLFF
>TRBV7-8|-|-|TRBJ1-1
TGTGCCAGCAGCCTAAAGGGCAGTATGAACACTGAAGCTTTCTTT
CASSLKGSMNTEAFF
>TRBV20-1|-|-|TRBJ1-1
TGCAGTGCTAGAGTCGTAGGGCAGAGGAACACTGAAGCTTTCTTT
CSARVVGQRNTEAFF
>TRBV5-1|TRBD1|-|TRBJ2-2
TGCGCCAGCAGCTCGACAGGGTCAGTTACCGGGGAGCTGTTTTTT
CASSSTGSVTGELFF